Listed below are T cell receptor beta chains from one sample, sequenced in a study of T cell repertoires in cytomegalovirus infection. For these receptors, no antigen is known. TCRdb recomputed calls from the reads with MiXCR, one row per CDR3 protein. The sample carries 200,000 to 250,000 distinct CDR3 sequences, 38% recorded once. The specimen was CD8+ T cells from cultured PBMCs, collected from culture after CMV antigen stimulation. All receptors derive from a human donor in good health (CMV status not recorded). Some clones in this sample may be carry-over from other donors' samples. Each CDR3 is given with its conserved first and last residue.

CDR3: CASSLDRRAGGPLSVGANVLTF
J: TRBJ2-6
V: TRBV11-2

CDR3: CASSLGQSNYGYTF
J: TRBJ1-2
V: TRBV7-4

CDR3: CASSLGTYYEQYF
J: TRBJ2-7
V: TRBV12-3/TRBV12-4

CDR3: CSVPTGGLNTQYF
J: TRBJ2-3
V: TRBV29-1

CDR3: CARNDSLPPWVGYTF
J: TRBJ1-2
V: TRBV2

CDR3: CASRSGGAFGEQFF
J: TRBJ2-1
V: TRBV7-9

CDR3: CASSTYGTRNGQNEQFF
J: TRBJ2-1
V: TRBV19

CDR3: CASSLFGGNEQFF
J: TRBJ2-1
V: TRBV7-3

CDR3: CASSSGLAGGPGQETQYF
J: TRBJ2-5
V: TRBV27

CDR3: CAISAGNEQFF
J: TRBJ2-1
V: TRBV10-3

CDR3: CASSMGTSSYEQYF
J: TRBJ2-7
V: TRBV19

CDR3: CASSPPAANNEQFF
J: TRBJ2-1
V: TRBV7-6

CDR3: CASRIRGASSYEQYF
J: TRBJ2-7
V: TRBV27

CDR3: CASSLDMEGETQYF
J: TRBJ2-5
V: TRBV12-3/TRBV12-4

CDR3: CASSQASSGSTYEQYF
J: TRBJ2-7
V: TRBV4-1

CDR3: CASSWRDSDTEAFF
J: TRBJ1-1
V: TRBV11-2

CDR3: CASSIDGYSNQPQHF
J: TRBJ1-5
V: TRBV19

CDR3: CASSLIGGEGNEQFF
J: TRBJ2-1
V: TRBV7-3

CDR3: CASSPQGAAGYTF
J: TRBJ1-2
V: TRBV27

CDR3: CASSPQDVNQPQHF
J: TRBJ1-5
V: TRBV18

CDR3: CASSPLFRGSSGNTIYF
J: TRBJ1-3
V: TRBV18

CDR3: CASSEGVGGTDTQYF
J: TRBJ2-3
V: TRBV25-1

CDR3: CASSSSSSYEQYF
J: TRBJ2-7
V: TRBV9

CDR3: CASSGQGVRQPQHF
J: TRBJ1-5
V: TRBV7-6

CDR3: CASSPPKVGGTEAFF
J: TRBJ1-1
V: TRBV11-2

CDR3: CAILGSGQRSYEQYF
J: TRBJ2-7
V: TRBV2

CDR3: CSARDARGATEAFF
J: TRBJ1-1
V: TRBV20-1

CDR3: CASSYSIGAYNEQFF
J: TRBJ2-1
V: TRBV6-5

CDR3: CASSSLYAPGTGGTGELFF
J: TRBJ2-2
V: TRBV7-8

CDR3: CASSWTAQQETQYF
J: TRBJ2-5
V: TRBV6-6

CDR3: CASSLALNPKPTGSSYEQYF
J: TRBJ2-7
V: TRBV12-3/TRBV12-4

CDR3: CASSPGTGTDTQYF
J: TRBJ2-3
V: TRBV7-3

CDR3: CASSSRGRTDEQFF
J: TRBJ2-1
V: TRBV5-5

CDR3: CASSPSPLVDGYTF
J: TRBJ1-2
V: TRBV27

CDR3: CASSYPGRGETQYF
J: TRBJ2-5
V: TRBV6-2/TRBV6-3

CDR3: CASSFMTQGVGPQHF
J: TRBJ1-5
V: TRBV7-8

CDR3: CASSLRQGYTEAFF
J: TRBJ1-1
V: TRBV14

CDR3: CASSTPEDGDQPQHF
J: TRBJ1-5
V: TRBV7-8

CDR3: CASSLFRDSSYEQYF
J: TRBJ2-7
V: TRBV28

CDR3: CASSFWGVAPPYNEQFF
J: TRBJ2-1
V: TRBV12-3/TRBV12-4

CDR3: CASSPPSGRTGELFF
J: TRBJ2-2
V: TRBV18

CDR3: CASQLSGGYTF
J: TRBJ1-2
V: TRBV12-3/TRBV12-4

CDR3: CASSELDDLLEKLFF
J: TRBJ1-4
V: TRBV2

CDR3: CASSLAPGGPCTDTQYF
J: TRBJ2-3
V: TRBV7-9

CDR3: CASRLANNEQFF
J: TRBJ2-1
V: TRBV19

CDR3: CASSPRDSSFLYEQYF
J: TRBJ2-7
V: TRBV27

CDR3: CASSEAGGMGDTQYF
J: TRBJ2-3
V: TRBV6-1

CDR3: CASSDGTSGRAGTGELFF
J: TRBJ2-2
V: TRBV7-8

CDR3: CASSVTVWGSYNEQFF
J: TRBJ2-1
V: TRBV19

CDR3: CASSLGLDSYNEQFF
J: TRBJ2-1
V: TRBV5-1

CDR3: CAWSVDRDTQYF
J: TRBJ2-3
V: TRBV30

CDR3: CASSQGATGGMNTGELFF
J: TRBJ2-2
V: TRBV14

CDR3: CASSKIGPESYTF
J: TRBJ1-2
V: TRBV7-9

CDR3: CASSISPWEGEAFF
J: TRBJ1-1
V: TRBV19

CDR3: CASSLGGTQYF
J: TRBJ2-5
V: TRBV7-9

CDR3: CSARAQEVSYNEQFF
J: TRBJ2-1
V: TRBV20-1